The next 2 T cell receptor beta chains were all read from a single sample in a study of tissue-resident memory T cells in lung cancer. CD8+ T cells were sorted by CD103 expression. TCR sequencing libraries incorporated unique molecular identifiers. One entry per CDR3 protein, called by TCRdb with MiXCR from the reads. The sample has around 470 distinct CDR3 sequences; 15% to 20% are singletons. The source material was CD103- CD8+ T cells from lung tumor tissue. The receptors originated from a human donor with treatment-naive lung cancer (subtype not recorded).

Relative to its sample, this clonotype is large. This rearrangement joins TRBV4-1 to TRBJ1-1; possible D gene TRBD1, 5 bases. From germline, CDR1 is MGHRA and CDR2 YSYEKL. The CDR3 is 15 residues long. Deletions cut 0 bases from V and 1 base from J, with 9 bases between. The CDR3 sequence is CASSQDGGANTEAFF. CDR3 in DNA: TGCGCCAGCAGCCAAGATGGAGGGGCGAACACTGAAGCTTTCTTT.

This clonotype is classed as large. This chain joins TRBV12-3 or TRBV12-4 and TRBJ1-1; D is uncertain. CDR3 length equals 12 residues. The ends were cut back, 2 bases at V and 5 bases at J, with 6 bases in the middle. CDR3 sequence reads: CASSLSGTEAFF. The CDR3 DNA is TGTGCCAGCAGTTTATCCGGGACTGAAGCTTTCTTT.